Here is one T cell receptor beta chain with its context. Its antigen is still unknown. Only in-frame clones appear in the TCRdb table, and some are missing; sequencing was by immunoSEQ multiplex PCR. Among more than 2 million clones, 90% to 97% were seen once, and the ten largest hold less than 0.15%. Trimming took 3 bases from V and 8 from J; bases not matched to a gene: 8. The CDR3 sequence is 15 residues long. The germline V gene encodes CDR1 MGHDK and CDR2 SYGVNS. These data belong to a study of shared clonotypes between healthy human individuals. Study in general: Aged between 18 and 49, the donors were two women and a few men. Study-wide results and limits: Larger richness was generally estimated for naive than memory subsets.

The sample was naive CD4+ T cells sorted from blood. Subset denoted: CD45RA+ positively selected. This TCR came from a man aged 18 to 30 in good health. This rearrangement joins TRBV25-1 to TRBJ2-1, with 9 bases fitting TRBD2. CDR3 sequence reads: CASSDSAGGFHEQFF. In DNA, the CDR3 is TGTGCCAGCAGTGATTCGGCGGGGGGGTTTCATGAGCAGTTCTTC.